The clone carrying this T cell receptor beta chain occurred many times. Antigen specificity is unknown. The entry originates in a study of cytomegalovirus exposure and HLA in healthy donors. Study-wide results and caveats: A later analysis found that most CMV-associated TCR beta chains appeared HLA-restricted.

PCR amplification relied on 60 Vbeta primers (plus 13 Jbeta primers). Repertoires were generated with immunoSEQ multiplex PCR, while TCRdb's copy carries only in-frame clones and drops some. The sample carries some 150,000 clones, less than 9.5% recorded once. What was sequenced was PBMCs. The sequence came from a male donor in good health and CMV-seronegative.

CDR3 in DNA: TGTGCCAGCAGCCCCGCGGGAGTGGGCGGGGAGCTGTTTTTT. Protein product: CASSPAGVGGELFF. The chain couples TRBV5-6 to TRBJ2-2; 7 nucleotides agree with TRBD2. The CDR3 is made up of 14 amino acids. V lost 4 bases, J lost 7 bases, and 7 bases stayed unmatched. CDR1 is SGHDT and CDR2 is YYEEEE in the germline V gene.